The rows below give T cell receptor beta chains drawn from one sample of a study of cytomegalovirus exposure and HLA in healthy donors. The data were produced by immunoSEQ multiplex PCR, yet TCRdb's version contains in-frame clones alone and is incomplete. The sample lists approximately 100,000 clones; roughly 63% were seen once. Sequencing was performed on PBMCs. These receptors were taken from a woman in her 70s in good health and CMV-seropositive. Each CDR3 is given with its conserved first and last residue. The D gene is left open where the match is weak. Rows may omit the clone size; those that give it use once, few, many or a size class.

-	-	TRBV7-6	TRBJ2-1	CASSLGATPNNEQFF	TGTGCCAGCAGCTTAGGTGCGACACCCAACAATGAGCAGTTCTTC
-	TRBD1	TRBV15	TRBJ2-7	CATSREVRGLFYEQYF	TGTGCCACCAGCAGAGAGGTCAGGGGGCTTTTCTACGAGCAGTACTTC
-	-	TRBV7-2	TRBJ2-1	CASSRLNPPYNEQFF	TGTGCCAGCAGCCGACTTAACCCACCTTACAATGAGCAGTTCTTC
few	TRBD2	TRBV2	TRBJ2-5	CASRKGLAGGETQYF	TGTGCCAGCAGGAAGGGACTAGCGGGGGGAGAGACCCAGTACTTC
-	-	TRBV19	TRBJ1-3	CASSVRADSGNTIYF	TGTGCCAGTAGTGTCAGGGCAGACTCTGGAAACACCATATATTTT
-	-	TRBV30	TRBJ1-5	CAWGGKGNQPQHF	TGTGCCTGGGGAGGAAAAGGGAATCAGCCCCAGCATTTT
few	-	TRBV10-3	TRBJ1-1	CAISETGTTEAFF	TGTGCCATCAGTGAGACAGGGACCACTGAAGCTTTCTTT
-	TRBD1	TRBV5-1	TRBJ1-3	CASSLEAGGFGNTIYF	TGCGCCAGCAGCTTGGAGGCAGGGGGCTTTGGAAACACCATATATTTT
-	-	TRBV7-2	TRBJ2-5	CASSLVGDSGLGTQYF	TGTGCCAGCAGCTTAGTGGGGGACTCCGGGTTGGGGACCCAGTACTTC
-	TRBD1	TRBV30	TRBJ1-5	CAWSPSDRGLRQPQHF	TGTGCCTGGAGCCCCTCGGACAGGGGGCTGAGGCAGCCCCAGCATTTT
once	-	TRBV30	TRBJ2-7	CAWRGFIGGAGGKQEQYF	TGTGCCTGGAGGGGCTTTATAGGGGGGGCCGGAGGGAAACAAGAGCAGTACTTC
-	TRBD1	TRBV12-5	TRBJ2-1	CASGLVGGHEQFF	TGTGCTAGTGGTTTGGTAGGGGGCCATGAGCAGTTCTTC
-	-	TRBV6-6	TRBJ1-3	CASRSTLGNTIYF	TGTGCCAGCAGGAGTACCCTAGGAAACACCATATATTTT
-	-	TRBV7-2	TRBJ1-2	CASSLVGGKGYGYTF	TGTGCCAGCAGCTTAGTTGGAGGGAAAGGCTATGGCTACACCTTC
-	-	TRBV5-4	TRBJ2-5	CASSLQGSETQYF	TGTGCCAGCAGCTTACAGGGTAGCGAGACCCAGTACTTC
once	-	TRBV6-5	TRBJ1-5	CASSYRGGNQPQHF	TGTGCCAGCAGTTACAGGGGTGGCAATCAGCCCCAGCATTTT
-	-	TRBV6-4	TRBJ2-7	CASSDLGLIYEQYF	TGTGCCAGCAGTGACCTGGGACTGATATACGAGCAGTACTTC
-	TRBD2	TRBV7-8	TRBJ2-7	CASSLEHSGVISF	TGTGCCAGCAGCTTAGAACACAGCGGGGTAATCTCCTTC
once	-	TRBV5-6	TRBJ2-1	CASSPTGVMSYNEQFF	TGTGCCAGCAGCCCCACCGGGGTTATGTCCTACAATGAGCAGTTCTTC
-	-	TRBV6-1	TRBJ1-1	CASRRQDMNTEAFF	TGTGCCAGCAGGAGACAGGACATGAACACTGAAGCTTTCTTT
once	TRBD2	TRBV6-5	TRBJ2-5	CASSYASGGRGETQYF	TGTGCCAGCAGTTACGCTAGCGGGGGCCGGGGGGAGACCCAGTACTTC
-	TRBD1	TRBV10-3	TRBJ1-1	CAISGGTAEAFF	TGTGCCATCAGTGGCGGGACAGCTGAAGCTTTCTTT
-	-	TRBV6-5	TRBJ1-1	CASRTQIMNTEAFF	TGTGCCAGCAGAACACAGATTATGAACACTGAAGCTTTCTTT
-	-	TRBV5-4	TRBJ1-3	CASSADPPRAGNTIYF	TGTGCCAGCAGCGCCGATCCTCCCAGGGCTGGAAACACCATATATTTT
-	TRBD2	TRBV7-2	TRBJ2-3	CASSLQRGGRDTQYF	TGTGCCAGCAGCCTCCAGCGGGGGGGCCGAGATACGCAGTATTTT
-	TRBD1	TRBV4-2	TRBJ1-1	CASSHKGTGGLSDTEAFF	TGTGCCAGCAGCCATAAGGGGACAGGGGGCTTATCAGACACTGAAGCTTTCTTT
-	-	TRBV9	TRBJ1-1	CASSVDSGTEAFF	TGTGCCAGCAGCGTAGACTCGGGCACTGAAGCTTTCTTT
-	TRBD1	TRBV7-9	TRBJ2-2	CASSPRDRQNTGELFF	TGTGCCAGCAGCCCCAGGGACAGACAAAACACCGGGGAGCTGTTTTTT
-	-	TRBV5-4	TRBJ1-6	CASSAPGTTAGSYNSPLHF	TGTGCCAGCAGCGCTCCGGGTACCACTGCGGGCTCCTATAATTCACCCCTCCACTTT